This T cell receptor beta chain was captured in a study of blood T cell repertoires in COVID-19. Study summary: Sites in the United States, Italy and Spain provided acute and convalescent COVID-19 samples. PBMCs, B-cell-depleted T cells, or T cells provided the cDNA or gDNA that made up the material.

Study processing details: Reference gene primer amplification gave nucleated cell count estimates. Generated by immunoSEQ multiplex PCR, the TCRdb table keeps only in-frame clones and is missing some. V and J calls and clone size are as listed in that table; D and trimming were resolved from the DNA. The sample lists 80,000 to 90,000 clones, approximately 86% occurring once. The V end was cut by 7 bases, the J end by 6 bases, with 9 bases between. CDR1 is DFQATT and CDR2 is SNEGSKA in the germline V gene (reference sequence). There are 10 residues in the CDR3. The source material was peripheral blood. This sequence originates from a man aged 35-49 years with acute or convalescent COVID-19. The rearrangement uses TRBV20-1 and TRBJ1-2; no firm D call. DNA for the CDR3: TGCAGTGTAGGGAGGGATGGCTACACCTTC. Protein: CSVGRDGYTF.